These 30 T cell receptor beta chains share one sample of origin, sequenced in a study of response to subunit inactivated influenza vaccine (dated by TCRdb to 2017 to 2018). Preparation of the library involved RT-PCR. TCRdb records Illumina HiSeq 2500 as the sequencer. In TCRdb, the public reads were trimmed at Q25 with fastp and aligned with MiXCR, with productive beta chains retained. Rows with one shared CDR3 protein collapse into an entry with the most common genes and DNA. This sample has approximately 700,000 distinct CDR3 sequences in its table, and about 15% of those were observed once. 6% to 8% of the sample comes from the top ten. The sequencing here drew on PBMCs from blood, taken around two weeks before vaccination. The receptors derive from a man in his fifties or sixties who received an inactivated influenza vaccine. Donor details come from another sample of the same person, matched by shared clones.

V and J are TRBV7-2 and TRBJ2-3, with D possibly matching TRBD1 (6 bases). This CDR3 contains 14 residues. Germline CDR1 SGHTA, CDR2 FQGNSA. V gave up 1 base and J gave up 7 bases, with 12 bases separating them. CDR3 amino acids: CASSLGGPQNTQYF. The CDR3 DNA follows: TGTGCCAGCAGCTTAGGGGGGCCACAAAATACGCAGTATTTT. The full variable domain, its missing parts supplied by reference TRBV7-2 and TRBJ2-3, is GAGVSQSPSNKVTEKGKDVELRCDPISGHTALYWYRQSLGQGLEFLIYFQGNSAPDKSGLPSDRFSAERTGGSVSTLTIQRTQQEDSAVYLCASSLGGPQNTQYFGPGTRLTVL.

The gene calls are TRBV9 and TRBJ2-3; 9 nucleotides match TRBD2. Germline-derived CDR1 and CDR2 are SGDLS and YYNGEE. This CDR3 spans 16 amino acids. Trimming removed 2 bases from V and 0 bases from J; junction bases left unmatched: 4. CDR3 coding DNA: TGTGCCAGCAGCGTTAGCGGGAGATCAAGCACAGATACGCAGTATTTT. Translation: CASSVSGRSSTDTQYF. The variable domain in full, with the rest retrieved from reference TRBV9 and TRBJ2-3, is DSGVTQTPKHLITATGQRVTLRCSPRSGDLSVYWYQQSLDQGLQFLIQYYNGEERAKGNILERFSAQQFPDLHSELNLSSLELGDSALYFCASSVSGRSSTDTQYFGPGTRLTVL.

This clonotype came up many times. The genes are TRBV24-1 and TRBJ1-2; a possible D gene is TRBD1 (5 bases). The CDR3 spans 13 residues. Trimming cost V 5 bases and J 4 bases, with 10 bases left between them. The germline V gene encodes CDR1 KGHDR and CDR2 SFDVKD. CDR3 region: CATSVGRAYGYTF. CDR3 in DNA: TGTGCCACCAGTGTCGGCAGGGCCTATGGCTACACCTTC.

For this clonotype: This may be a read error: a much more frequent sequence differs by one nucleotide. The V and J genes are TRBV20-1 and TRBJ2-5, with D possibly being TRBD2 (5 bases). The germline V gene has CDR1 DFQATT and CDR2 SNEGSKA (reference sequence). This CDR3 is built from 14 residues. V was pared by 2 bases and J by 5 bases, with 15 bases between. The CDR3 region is CSARTTIGMETQYF. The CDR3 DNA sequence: TGCAGTGCTAGAACAACTATCGGGATGGAGACCCAGTACTTC.

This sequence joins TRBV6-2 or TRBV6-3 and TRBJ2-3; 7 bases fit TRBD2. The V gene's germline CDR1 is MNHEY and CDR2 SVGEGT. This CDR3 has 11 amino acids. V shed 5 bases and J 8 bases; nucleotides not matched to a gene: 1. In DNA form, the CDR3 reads TGTGCCAGCAGTAGCGGGACTACGCAGTATTTT. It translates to CASSSGTTQYF.

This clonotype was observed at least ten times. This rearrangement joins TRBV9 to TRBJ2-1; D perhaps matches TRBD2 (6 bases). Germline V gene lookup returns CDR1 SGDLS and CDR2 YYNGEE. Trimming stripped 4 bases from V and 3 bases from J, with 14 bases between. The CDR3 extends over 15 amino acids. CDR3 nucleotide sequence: TGTGCCAGCAGCTCTGGCACTAGCATCTACAATGAGCAGTTCTTC. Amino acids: CASSSGTSIYNEQFF.

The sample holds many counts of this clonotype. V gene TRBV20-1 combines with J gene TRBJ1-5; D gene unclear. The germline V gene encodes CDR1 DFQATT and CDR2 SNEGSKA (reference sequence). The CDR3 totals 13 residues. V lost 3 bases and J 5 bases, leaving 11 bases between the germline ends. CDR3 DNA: TGCAGTGCTAGGACACCGAGGGATCAGCCCCAGCATTTT. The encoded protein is CSARTPRDQPQHF.

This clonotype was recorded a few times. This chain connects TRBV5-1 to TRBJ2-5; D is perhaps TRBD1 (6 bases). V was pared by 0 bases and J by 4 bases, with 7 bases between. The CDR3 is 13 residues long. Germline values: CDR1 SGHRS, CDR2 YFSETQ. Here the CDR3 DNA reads TGCGCCAGCAGCTTGGGACAGGTAGAGACCCAGTACTTC. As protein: CASSLGQVETQYF.

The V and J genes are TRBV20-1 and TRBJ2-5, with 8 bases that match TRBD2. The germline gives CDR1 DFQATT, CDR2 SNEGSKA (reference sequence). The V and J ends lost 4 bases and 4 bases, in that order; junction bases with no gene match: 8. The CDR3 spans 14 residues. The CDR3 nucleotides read TGCAGTGCTAAAAAAGCGGGAGTCAGAGAGACCCAGTACTTC. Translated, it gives CSAKKAGVRETQYF.

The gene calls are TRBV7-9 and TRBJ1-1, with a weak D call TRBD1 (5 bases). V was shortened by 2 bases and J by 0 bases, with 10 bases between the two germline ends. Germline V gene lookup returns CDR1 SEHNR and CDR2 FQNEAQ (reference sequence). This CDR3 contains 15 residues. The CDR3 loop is CASSLPVGLNTEAFF. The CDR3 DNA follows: TGTGCCAGCAGCTTACCAGTGGGGCTGAACACTGAAGCTTTCTTT.

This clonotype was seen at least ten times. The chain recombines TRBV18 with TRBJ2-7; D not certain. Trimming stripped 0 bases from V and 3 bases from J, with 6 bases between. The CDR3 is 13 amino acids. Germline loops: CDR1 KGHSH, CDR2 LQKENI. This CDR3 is CASSPPMGYEQYF. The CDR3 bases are TGTGCCAGCTCACCACCTATGGGCTACGAGCAGTACTTC.

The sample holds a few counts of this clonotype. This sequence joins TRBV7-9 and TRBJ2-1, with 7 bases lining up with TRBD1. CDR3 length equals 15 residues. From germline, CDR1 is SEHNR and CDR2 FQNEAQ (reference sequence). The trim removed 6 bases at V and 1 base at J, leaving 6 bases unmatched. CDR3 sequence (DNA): TGTGCCAGCAGAAGGACAGGAGCATCCTACAATGAGCAGTTCTTC. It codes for CASRRTGASYNEQFF. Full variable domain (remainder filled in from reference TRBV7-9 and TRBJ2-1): DTGVSQNPRHKITKRGQNVTFRCDPISEHNRLYWYRQTLGQGPEFLTYFQNEAQLEKSRLLSDRFSAERPKGSFSTLEIQRTEQGDSAMYLCASRRTGASYNEQFFGPGTRLTVL.

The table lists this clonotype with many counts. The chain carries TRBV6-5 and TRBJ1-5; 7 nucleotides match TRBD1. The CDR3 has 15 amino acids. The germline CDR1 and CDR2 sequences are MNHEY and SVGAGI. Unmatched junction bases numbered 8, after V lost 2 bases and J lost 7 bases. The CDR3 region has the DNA TGTGCCAGCAGTTACCAGGGGACGACAGGGCAGCCCCAGCATTTT. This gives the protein CASSYQGTTGQPQHF.

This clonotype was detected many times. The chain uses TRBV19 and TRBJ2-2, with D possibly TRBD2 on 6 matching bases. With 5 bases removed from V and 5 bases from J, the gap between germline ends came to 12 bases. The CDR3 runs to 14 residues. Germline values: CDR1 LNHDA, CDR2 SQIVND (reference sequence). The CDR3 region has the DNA TGTGCCAGTAGTGGCGGGGTCCGGACCGGGGAGCTGTTTTTT. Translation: CASSGGVRTGELFF.

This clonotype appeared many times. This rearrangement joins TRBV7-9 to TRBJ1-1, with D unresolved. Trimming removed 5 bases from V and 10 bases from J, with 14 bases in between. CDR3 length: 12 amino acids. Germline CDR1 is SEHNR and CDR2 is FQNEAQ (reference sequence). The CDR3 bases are TGTGCCAGCAGCCCTGAGTTGGGGTCAGCTTTCTTT. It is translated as CASSPELGSAFF.

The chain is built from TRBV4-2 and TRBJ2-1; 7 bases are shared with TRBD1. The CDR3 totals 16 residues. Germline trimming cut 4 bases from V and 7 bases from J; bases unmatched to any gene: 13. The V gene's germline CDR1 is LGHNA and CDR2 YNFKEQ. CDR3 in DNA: TGTGCCAGCAGCCCCTGGGACAGTCCCTCGGGAAATGAGCAGTTCTTC. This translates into CASSPWDSPSGNEQFF.

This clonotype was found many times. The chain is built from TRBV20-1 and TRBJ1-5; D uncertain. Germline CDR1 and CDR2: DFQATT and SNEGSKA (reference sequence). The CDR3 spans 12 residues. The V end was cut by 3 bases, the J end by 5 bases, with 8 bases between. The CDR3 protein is CSASRVDQPQHF. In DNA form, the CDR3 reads TGCAGTGCTAGTCGGGTGGATCAGCCCCAGCATTTT.

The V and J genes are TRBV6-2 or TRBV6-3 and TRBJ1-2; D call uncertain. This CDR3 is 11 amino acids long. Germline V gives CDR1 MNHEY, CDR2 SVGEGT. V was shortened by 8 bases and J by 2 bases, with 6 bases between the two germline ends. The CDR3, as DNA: TGTGCCAGCGGCTGGAACTATGGCTACACCTTC. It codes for CASGWNYGYTF.

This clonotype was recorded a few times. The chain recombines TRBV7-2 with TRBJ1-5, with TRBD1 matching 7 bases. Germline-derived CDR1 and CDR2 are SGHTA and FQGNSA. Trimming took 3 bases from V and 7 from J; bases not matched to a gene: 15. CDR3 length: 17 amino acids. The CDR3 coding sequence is TGTGCCAGCAGCTTTGGTAGGGGAATGACAGGGAGCCAGCCCCAGCATTTT. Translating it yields CASSFGRGMTGSQPQHF.

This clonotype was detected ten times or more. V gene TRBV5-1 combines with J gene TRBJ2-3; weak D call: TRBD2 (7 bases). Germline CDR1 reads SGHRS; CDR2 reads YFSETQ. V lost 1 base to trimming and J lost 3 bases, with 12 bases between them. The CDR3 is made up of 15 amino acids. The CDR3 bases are TGCGCCAGCAGCTTGACAGGGAGGGGAACAGATACGCAGTATTTT. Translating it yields CASSLTGRGTDTQYF.

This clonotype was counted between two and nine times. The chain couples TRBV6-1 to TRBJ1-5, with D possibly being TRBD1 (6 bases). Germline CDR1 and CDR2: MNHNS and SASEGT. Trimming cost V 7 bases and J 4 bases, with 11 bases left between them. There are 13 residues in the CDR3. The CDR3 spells CASTRDNNQPQHF. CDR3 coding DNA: TGTGCCAGCACCAGGGACAATAATCAGCCCCAGCATTTT.

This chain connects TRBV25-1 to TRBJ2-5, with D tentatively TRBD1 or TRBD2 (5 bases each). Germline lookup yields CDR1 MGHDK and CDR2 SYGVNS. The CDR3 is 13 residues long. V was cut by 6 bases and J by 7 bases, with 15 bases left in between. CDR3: CASSSITGGTQYF. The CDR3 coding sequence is TGTGCCAGCAGCAGTATTACTGGGGGGACCCAGTACTTC.

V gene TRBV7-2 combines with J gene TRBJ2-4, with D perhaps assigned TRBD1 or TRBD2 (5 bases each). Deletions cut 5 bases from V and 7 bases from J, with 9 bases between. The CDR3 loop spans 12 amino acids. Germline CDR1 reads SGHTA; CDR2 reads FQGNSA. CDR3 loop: CASSTGANIQYF. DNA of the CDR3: TGTGCCAGCAGCACCGGGGCTAACATTCAGTACTTC.

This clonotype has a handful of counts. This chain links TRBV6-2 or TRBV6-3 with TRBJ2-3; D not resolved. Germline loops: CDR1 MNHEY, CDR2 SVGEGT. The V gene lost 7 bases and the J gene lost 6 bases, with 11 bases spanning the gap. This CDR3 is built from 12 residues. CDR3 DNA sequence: TGTGCCAGCAATAAACCTCCGGATACGCAGTATTTT. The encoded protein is CASNKPPDTQYF.

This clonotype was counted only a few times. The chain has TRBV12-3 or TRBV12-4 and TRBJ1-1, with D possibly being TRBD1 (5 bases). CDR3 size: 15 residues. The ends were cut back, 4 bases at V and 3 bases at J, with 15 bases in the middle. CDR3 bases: TGTGCCAGCAGTTCGCCCGGGGGAGGGGACACTGAAGCTTTCTTT. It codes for CASSSPGGGDTEAFF.

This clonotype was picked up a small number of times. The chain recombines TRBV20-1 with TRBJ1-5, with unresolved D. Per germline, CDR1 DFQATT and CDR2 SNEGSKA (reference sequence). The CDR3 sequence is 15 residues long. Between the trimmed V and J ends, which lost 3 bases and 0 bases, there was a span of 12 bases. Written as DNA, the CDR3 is TGCAGTGCTAGCCGGGCCGAACTTAGCAATCAGCCCCAGCATTTT. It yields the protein CSASRAELSNQPQHF.

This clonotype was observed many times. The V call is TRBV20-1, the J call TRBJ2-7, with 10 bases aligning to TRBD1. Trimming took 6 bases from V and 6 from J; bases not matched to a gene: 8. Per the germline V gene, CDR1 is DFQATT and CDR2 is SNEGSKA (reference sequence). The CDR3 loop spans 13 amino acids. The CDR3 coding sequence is TGCAGTGCCAACCGGGACAGGGGAAGCGAGCAGTACTTC. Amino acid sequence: CSANRDRGSEQYF.

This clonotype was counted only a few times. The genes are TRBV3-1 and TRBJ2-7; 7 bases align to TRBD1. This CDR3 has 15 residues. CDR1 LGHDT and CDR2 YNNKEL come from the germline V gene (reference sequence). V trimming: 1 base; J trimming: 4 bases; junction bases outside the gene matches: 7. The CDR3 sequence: CASSQGLDRVYEQYF. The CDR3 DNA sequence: TGTGCCAGCAGCCAAGGCCTTGACAGGGTGTACGAGCAGTACTTC.

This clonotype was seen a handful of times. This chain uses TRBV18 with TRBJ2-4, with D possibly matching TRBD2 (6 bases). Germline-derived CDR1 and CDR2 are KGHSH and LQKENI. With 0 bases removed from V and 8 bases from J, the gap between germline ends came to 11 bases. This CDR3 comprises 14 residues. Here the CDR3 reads CASSPPGGSHIQYF. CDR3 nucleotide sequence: TGTGCCAGCTCACCACCCGGGGGTAGTCACATTCAGTACTTC. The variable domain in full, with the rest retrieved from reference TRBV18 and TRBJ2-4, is NAGVMQNPRHLVRRRGQEARLRCSPMKGHSHVYWYRQLPEEGLKFMVYLQKENIIDESGMPKERFSAEFPKEGPSILRIQQVVRGDSAAYFCASSPPGGSHIQYFGAGTRLSVL.

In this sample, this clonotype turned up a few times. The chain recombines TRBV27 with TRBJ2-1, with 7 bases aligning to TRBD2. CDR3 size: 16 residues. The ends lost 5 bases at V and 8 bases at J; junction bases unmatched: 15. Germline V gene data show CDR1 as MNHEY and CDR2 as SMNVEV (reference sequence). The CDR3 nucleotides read TGTGCCAGCAGTAGACCAACTAGCGCATCAGGCGATGAGCAGTTCTTC. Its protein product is CASSRPTSASGDEQFF.